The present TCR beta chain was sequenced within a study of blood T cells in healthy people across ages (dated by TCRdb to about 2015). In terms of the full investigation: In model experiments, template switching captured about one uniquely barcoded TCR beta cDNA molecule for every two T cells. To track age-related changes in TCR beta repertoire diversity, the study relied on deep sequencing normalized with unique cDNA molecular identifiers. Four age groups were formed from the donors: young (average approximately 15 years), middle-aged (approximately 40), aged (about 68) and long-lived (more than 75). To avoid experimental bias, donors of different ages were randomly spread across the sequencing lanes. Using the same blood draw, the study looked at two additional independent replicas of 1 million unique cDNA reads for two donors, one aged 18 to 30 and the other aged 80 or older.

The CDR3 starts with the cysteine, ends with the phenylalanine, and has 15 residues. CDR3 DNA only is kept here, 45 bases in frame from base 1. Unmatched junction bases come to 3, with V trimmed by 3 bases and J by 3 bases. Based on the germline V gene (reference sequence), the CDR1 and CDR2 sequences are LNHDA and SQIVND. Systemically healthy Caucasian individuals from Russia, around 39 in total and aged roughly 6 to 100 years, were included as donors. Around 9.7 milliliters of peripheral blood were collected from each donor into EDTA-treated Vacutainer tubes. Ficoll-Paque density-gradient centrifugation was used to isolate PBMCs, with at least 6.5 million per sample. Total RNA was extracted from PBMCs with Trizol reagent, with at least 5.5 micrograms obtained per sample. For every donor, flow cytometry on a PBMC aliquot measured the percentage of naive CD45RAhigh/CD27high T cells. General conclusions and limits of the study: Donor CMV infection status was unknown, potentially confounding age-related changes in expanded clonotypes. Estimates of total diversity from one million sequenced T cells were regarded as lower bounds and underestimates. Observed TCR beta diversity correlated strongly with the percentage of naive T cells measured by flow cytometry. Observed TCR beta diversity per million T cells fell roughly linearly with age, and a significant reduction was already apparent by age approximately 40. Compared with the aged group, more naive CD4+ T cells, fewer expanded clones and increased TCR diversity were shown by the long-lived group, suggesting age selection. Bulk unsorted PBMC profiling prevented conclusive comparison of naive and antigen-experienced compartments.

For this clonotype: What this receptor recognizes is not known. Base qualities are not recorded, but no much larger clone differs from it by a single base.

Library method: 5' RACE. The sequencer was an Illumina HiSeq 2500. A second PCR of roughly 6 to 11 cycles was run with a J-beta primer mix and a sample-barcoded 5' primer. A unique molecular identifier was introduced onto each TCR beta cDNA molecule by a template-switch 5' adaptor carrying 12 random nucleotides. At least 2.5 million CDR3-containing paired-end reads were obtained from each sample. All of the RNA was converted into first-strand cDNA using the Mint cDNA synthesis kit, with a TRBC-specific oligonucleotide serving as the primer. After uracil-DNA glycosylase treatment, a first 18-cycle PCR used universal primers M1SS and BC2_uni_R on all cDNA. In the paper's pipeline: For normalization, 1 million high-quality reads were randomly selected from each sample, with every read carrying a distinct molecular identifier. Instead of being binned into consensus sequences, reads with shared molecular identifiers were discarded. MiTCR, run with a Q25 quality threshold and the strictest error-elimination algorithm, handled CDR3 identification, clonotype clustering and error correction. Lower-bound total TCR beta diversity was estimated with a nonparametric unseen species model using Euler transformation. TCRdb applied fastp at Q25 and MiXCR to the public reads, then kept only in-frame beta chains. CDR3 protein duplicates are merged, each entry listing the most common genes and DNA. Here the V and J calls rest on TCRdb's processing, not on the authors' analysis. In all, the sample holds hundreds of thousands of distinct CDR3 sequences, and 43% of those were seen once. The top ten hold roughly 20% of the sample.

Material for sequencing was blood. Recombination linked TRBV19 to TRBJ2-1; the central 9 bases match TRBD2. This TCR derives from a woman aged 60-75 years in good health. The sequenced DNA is TGTGCCAGTAGTATGCTAGCGGGGAACTACAATGAGCAGTTCTTC. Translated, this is CASSMLAGNYNEQFF. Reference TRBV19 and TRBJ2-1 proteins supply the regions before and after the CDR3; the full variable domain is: DGGITQSPKYLFRKEGQNVTLSCEQNLNHDAMYWYRQDPGQGLRLIYYSQIVNDFQKGDIAEGYSVSREKKESFPLTVTSAQKNPTAFYLCASSMLAGNYNEQFFGPGTRLTVL.